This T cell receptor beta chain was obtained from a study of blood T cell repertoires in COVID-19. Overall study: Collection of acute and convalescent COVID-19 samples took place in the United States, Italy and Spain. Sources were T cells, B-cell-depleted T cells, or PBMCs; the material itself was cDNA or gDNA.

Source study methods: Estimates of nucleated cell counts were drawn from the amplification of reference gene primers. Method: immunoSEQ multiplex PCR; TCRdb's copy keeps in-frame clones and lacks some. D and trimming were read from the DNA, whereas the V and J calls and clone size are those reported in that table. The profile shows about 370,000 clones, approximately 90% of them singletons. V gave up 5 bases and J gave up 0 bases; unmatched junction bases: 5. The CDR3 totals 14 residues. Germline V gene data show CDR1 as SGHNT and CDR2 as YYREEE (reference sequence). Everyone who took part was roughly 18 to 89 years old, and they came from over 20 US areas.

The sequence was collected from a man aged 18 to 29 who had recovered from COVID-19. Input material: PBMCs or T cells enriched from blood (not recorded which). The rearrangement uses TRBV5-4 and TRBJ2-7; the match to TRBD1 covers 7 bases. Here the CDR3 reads CASRRDSDSYEQYF. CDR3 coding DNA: TGTGCCAGCAGACGGGACAGTGACTCCTACGAGCAGTACTTC.